This TCR beta chain was recorded in a study of CD8+CD57+ T cells in acquired aplastic anemia. TCR beta VDJ combinations and CDR3 sequences were profiled from genomic DNA. In TCRdb, the reads were re-called with MiXCR into one record per CDR3 protein. The sample yields about 190,000 distinct CDR3 sequences, around 59% seen once. Points from the study as a whole: Between patients and controls, over 25 CD8+ CDR3 sequences were found in common.

A remark on this clonotype: Its antigen remains unidentified.

Per germline, CDR1 LNHDA and CDR2 SQIVND (reference sequence). V lost 6 bases and J lost 4, with 21 bases in between. The CDR3 is 16 amino acids. This chain joins TRBV19 and TRBJ1-2; D not certain. The source of this sequence is a human donor in good health, serving as a control. Input material: sorted CD4+, CD8+, or CD8+CD57+ T cells (not recorded which) from PBMCs. The CDR3 DNA is TGTGCCAGTAGATCCCTTCGGACCACAATTGTCTATGGCTACACCTTC. Protein sequence: CASRSLRTTIVYGYTF. Complete variable domain (other parts from reference TRBV19 and TRBJ1-2): DGGITQSPKYLFRKEGQNVTLSCEQNLNHDAMYWYRQDPGQGLRLIYYSQIVNDFQKGDIAEGYSVSREKKESFPLTVTSAQKNPTAFYLCASRSLRTTIVYGYTFGSGTRLTVV.